The 9 T cell receptor beta chains reported below all come from one sample, sequenced in a study of tumor and adjacent non-tumor tissue in lung cancer. A modified ARM-PCR protocol with three rounds of nested PCR amplified TCRbeta. Each CDR3 protein is one row after TCRdb ran MiXCR on the multiplex PCR reads. Counted here are 77,000 or so distinct CDR3 sequences, 77% occurring once; the ten biggest clones make up around 12%. No cell sorting was done before RNA was extracted from the tissue. Specimen: lung tumor tissue. The source is a woman aged 50 to 65 with non-small cell lung cancer.

J is TRBJ2-5 and V is TRBV10-3, with D maybe TRBD2 (6 bases). The ends were cut back, 8 bases at V and 10 bases at J, with 20 bases in the middle. The CDR3 has 13 amino acids. Germline assignment: CDR1 ENHRY and CDR2 SYGVKD. The CDR3 protein is CAISLAVEGSQYF. The CDR3 DNA is TGTGCCATCTCGTTAGCGGTAGAGGGGAGCCAGTACTTC.

The sample holds a few counts of this clonotype. Compared with germline, one end of the junction differs, possibly owing to a read error. The V gene is TRBV6-1, the J gene TRBJ2-7; TRBD1 or TRBD2 may be the D gene (5 bases each). Germline assignment: CDR1 MNHNS and CDR2 SASEGT. The CDR3 consists of 15 residues. CDR3 loop: CASSEGGALSYKQYF. The CDR3 DNA reads as TGTGCCAGCAGTGAAGGAGGGGCTCTCTCCTACAAGCAGTACTTC.

Concerning this clonotype itself: One end of the junction is discordant with germline, which a read error may explain. The rearrangement uses TRBV4-2 and TRBJ2-5; 7 bases align to TRBD2. Germline lookup yields CDR1 LGHNA and CDR2 YNFKEQ. This CDR3 has 15 residues. The CDR3 region is CASSQVPGGQETQHF. DNA of the CDR3: TGTGCCAGCAGCCAGGTTCCGGGAGGACAAGAGACCCAGCACTTC.

At least ten counts were recorded for this clonotype. This may stem from a read error, because a much larger clone lies one nucleotide away. The V gene is TRBV6-2 or TRBV6-3, the J gene TRBJ2-1; maybe TRBD1 (5 bases). Germline V gene lookup returns CDR1 MNHEY and CDR2 SVGEGT. This CDR3 region has 13 residues. This chain's CDR3 is CTSRGHTGDEQFF. DNA for the CDR3: TGTACCAGCAGAGGTCACACAGGCGATGAGCAGTTCTTC.

Concerning this clonotype itself: Its ends do not fully match the called genes, so a read error is possible. V and J are TRBV12-3 or TRBV12-4 and TRBJ2-6, with D maybe TRBD1 (5 bases). This CDR3 spans 15 amino acids. The CDR3: CTSSFGSSGANVLSF. CDR3 in DNA: TGTACCAGCAGTTTTGGCAGCTCTGGGGCCAACGTCCTGAGTTTC.

Worth noting for this clonotype: Sequence at one end of the junction differs from germline and may be a read error. In nucleotides, the CDR3 is TGCGCCAGCATCTTGGCCTTGGACTCTGGGGCCAACGCCCTGACTTTC. Protein sequence: CASILALDSGANALTF. The chain has TRBV5-1 and TRBJ2-6; D may be TRBD1 or TRBD2 (5 bases each). Germline lookup yields CDR1 SGHRS and CDR2 YFSETQ. This CDR3 spans 16 amino acids.

Only one count was recorded for this clonotype. At one boundary the junction diverges from the germline segment, which might be a read error. The chain carries TRBV5-1 and TRBJ2-3; the D is unclear. Germline values: CDR1 SGHRS, CDR2 YFSETQ. CDR3 length: 13 amino acids. This CDR3 is CASSSTPSDTQYF. The CDR3, as DNA: TGTGCCAGCAGCTCCACCCCGTCGGATACGCAGTATTTT.

This clonotype was counted many times. The chain joins TRBV6-1 to TRBJ2-1; D unresolved. V was cut by 7 bases and J by 8 bases, with 9 bases left in between. The CDR3 totals 11 residues. Germline V gives CDR1 MNHNS, CDR2 SASEGT. The CDR3 spells CASTLFDEQFF. In DNA form, the CDR3 reads TGTGCCAGCACCCTGTTCGATGAGCAGTTCTTC.

V gene TRBV18 combines with J gene TRBJ2-1; maybe TRBD1 (5 bases). This CDR3 comprises 17 residues. Germline values: CDR1 KGHSH, CDR2 LQKENI. V lost 0 bases and J 3 bases, leaving 15 bases between the germline ends. The CDR3 loop reads CASSPPAVTDLYNEQFF. The CDR3 DNA is TGTGCCAGCTCACCACCGGCCGTGACAGACCTCTACAATGAGCAGTTCTTC.